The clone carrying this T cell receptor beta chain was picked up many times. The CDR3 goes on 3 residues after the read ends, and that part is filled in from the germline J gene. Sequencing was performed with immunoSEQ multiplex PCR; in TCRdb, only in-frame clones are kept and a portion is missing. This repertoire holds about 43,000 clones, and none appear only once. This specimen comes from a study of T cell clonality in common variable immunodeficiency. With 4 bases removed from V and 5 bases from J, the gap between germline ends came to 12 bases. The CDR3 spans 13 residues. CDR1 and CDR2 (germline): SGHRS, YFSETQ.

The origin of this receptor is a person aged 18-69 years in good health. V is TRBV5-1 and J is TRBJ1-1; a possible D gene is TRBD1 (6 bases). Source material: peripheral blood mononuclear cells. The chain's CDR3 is CASSNRTGTEAFF. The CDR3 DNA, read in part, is TGCGCCAGCAGCAACAGAACAGGGACTGAA.